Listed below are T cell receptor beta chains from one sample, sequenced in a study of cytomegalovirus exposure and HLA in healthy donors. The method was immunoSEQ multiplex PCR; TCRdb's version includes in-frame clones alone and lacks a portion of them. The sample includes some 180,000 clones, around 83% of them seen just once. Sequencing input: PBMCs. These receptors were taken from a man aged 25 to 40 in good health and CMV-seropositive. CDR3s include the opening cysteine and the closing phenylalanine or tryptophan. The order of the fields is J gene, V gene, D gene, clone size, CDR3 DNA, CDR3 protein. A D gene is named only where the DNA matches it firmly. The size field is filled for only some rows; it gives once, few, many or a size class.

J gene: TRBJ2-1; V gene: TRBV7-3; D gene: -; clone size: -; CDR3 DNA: TGTGCCAGCAGCTTATCCCCTACTGAGCAGTTCTTC; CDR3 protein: CASSLSPTEQFF
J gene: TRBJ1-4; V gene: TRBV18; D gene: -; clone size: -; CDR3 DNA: TGTGCCAGCTCATCGAACAGCGGTTGGAATGAAAAACTGTTTTTT; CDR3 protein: CASSSNSGWNEKLFF
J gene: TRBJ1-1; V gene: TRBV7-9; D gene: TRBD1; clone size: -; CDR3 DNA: TGTGCCAGCAGAGAGGGACAGGGTGGCGCTGAAGCTTTCTTT; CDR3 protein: CASREGQGGAEAFF
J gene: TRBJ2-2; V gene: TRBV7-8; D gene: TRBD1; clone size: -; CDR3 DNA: TGTGCCAGCAGCCTCCGGGACAGGCAGGGCGGGGAGCTGTTTTTT; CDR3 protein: CASSLRDRQGGELFF
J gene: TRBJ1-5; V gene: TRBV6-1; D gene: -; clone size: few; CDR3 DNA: TGTGCCAGCAAGGCAGGGTATGGTAATCAGCCCCAGCATTTT; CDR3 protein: CASKAGYGNQPQHF
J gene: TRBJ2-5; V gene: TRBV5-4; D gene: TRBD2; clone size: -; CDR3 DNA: TGTGCCAGCAGCTTGTGGGGGGGCCAAGAGACCCAGTACTTC; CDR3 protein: CASSLWGGQETQYF
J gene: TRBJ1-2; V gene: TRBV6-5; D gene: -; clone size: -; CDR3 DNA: TGTGCCAGCAGACTTACGGGGGAAAGGGGTGGCTACACCTTC; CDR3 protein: CASRLTGERGGYTF
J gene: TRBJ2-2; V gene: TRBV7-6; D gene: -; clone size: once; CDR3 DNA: TGTGCCAGCAGCTTAGCTCCCAGGGGTGACACCGGGGAGCTGTTTTTT; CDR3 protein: CASSLAPRGDTGELFF
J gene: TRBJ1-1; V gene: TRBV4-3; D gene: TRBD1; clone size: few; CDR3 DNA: TGCGCCAGCAGCCAAGCCGGACAGGGACCTGGGACTGAAGCTTTCTTT; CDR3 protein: CASSQAGQGPGTEAFF
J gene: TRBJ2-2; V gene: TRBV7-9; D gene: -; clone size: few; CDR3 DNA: TGTGCCAGCAGGGGGGGGGCTAACACCGGGGAGCTGTTTTTT; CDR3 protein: CASRGGANTGELFF
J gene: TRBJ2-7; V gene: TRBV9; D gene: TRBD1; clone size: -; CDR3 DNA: TGTGCCAGCAGCACCGGACAGGGATCCTACGAGCAGTACTTC; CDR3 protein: CASSTGQGSYEQYF
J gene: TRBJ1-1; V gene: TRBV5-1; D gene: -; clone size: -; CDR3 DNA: TGCGCCAGCAGCTTGGCCCAGTTCAACACTGAAGCTTTCTTT; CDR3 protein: CASSLAQFNTEAFF
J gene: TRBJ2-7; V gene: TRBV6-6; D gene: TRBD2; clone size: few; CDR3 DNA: TGTGCCAGCAGTTCCTTTAGCGGGGGGTACTACGAGCAGTACTTC; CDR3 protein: CASSSFSGGYYEQYF
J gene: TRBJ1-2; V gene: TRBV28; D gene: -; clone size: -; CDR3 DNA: TGTGCCAGCACCTGGGAGGGTGGCTACACCTTC; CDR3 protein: CASTWEGGYTF
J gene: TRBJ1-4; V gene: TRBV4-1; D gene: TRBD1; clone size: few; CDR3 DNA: TGCGCCAGCAGCCAAGATAGGGACAGCCGGGGAAAACTGTTTTTT; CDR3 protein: CASSQDRDSRGKLFF
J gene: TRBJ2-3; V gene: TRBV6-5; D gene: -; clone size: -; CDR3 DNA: TGTGCCAGCTCAGTTGAGGCAACCGTCGATACGCAGTATTTT; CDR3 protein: CASSVEATVDTQYF
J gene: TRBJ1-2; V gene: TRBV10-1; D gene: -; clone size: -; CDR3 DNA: TGCGCCAGCAGTGCGGGGAGCTATGGCTACACCTTC; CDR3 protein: CASSAGSYGYTF
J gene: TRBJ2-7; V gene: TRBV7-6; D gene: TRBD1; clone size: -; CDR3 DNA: TGTGCCAGCAGCCCTAGGACAGGGGGGGGTTACGAGCAGTACTTC; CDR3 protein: CASSPRTGGGYEQYF
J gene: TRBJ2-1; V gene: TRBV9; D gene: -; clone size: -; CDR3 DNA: TGTGCCAGCAGCGTAGCAGGGGTGGGAGCCCAATACAATGAGCAGTTCTTC; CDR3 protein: CASSVAGVGAQYNEQFF
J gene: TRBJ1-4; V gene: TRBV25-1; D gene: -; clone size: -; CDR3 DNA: TGTGCCAGCAGTTTAGGGGGTGCAACTAATGAAAAACTGTTTTTT; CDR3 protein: CASSLGGATNEKLFF
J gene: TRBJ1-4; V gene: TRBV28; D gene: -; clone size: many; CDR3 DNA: TGTGCCAGCAGTTTAACAGATACTAATGAAAAACTGTTTTTT; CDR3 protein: CASSLTDTNEKLFF
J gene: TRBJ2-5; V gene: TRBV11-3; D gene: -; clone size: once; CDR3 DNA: TGTGCCAGCAGTTCATCCGAGACGCCGGGGTGGGAGACCCAGTACTTC; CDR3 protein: CASSSSETPGWETQYF